This TCR beta chain was captured in a study of T cell responses to AZD1222 COVID-19 vaccine. General observations from the study: After two AZD1222 doses, spike-specific TCR breadth and depth rose versus day 0. Per reports, nearly half of all spike-specific TCRs target regions that are unmutated in variants. The CD4 TCRs associated with vaccination extended across spike and predominated at 160-218 and 743-854. Donors skewed white British and female; clonal diversity was possibly underestimated.

As concerns this clone: Its antigen is still unknown.

This table comes from immunoSEQ multiplex PCR, and its TCRdb copy is limited to in-frame clones, with some not included. Of around 140,000 clones in the sample, about nine tenths were seen once. V lost 3 bases, J lost 0 bases, and 7 bases lay in between. The germline CDR1 and CDR2 sequences are SGDLS and YYNGEE. The CDR3 runs to 14 residues. This receptor was taken from an adult in good health. Sequenced material: peripheral blood, taken on day 0 of AZD1222 vaccination. The chain is built from TRBV9 and TRBJ1-3; D perhaps matches TRBD1 (6 bases). CDR3 bases: TGTGCCAGCAGCGCAGGGGCCTCTGGAAACACCATATATTTT. Translated: CASSAGASGNTIYF.